The clone carrying this TCR beta chain was observed a few times. Its antigen is as yet unknown. The use of a sample-barcoded 5' primer and a J-beta primer mix characterized a second PCR of 7 to 11 cycles. MiXCR was run by TCRdb on the 5' RACE reads, yielding one entry per CDR3 protein. The sample has approximately 900,000 distinct CDR3 sequences, about 28% seen once. This entry belongs to a study of blood T cells in healthy people across ages. Overall study findings and caveats: The authors considered diversity estimates from one million T cells to be underestimates.

CDR3 length: 13 residues. With 4 bases clipped from V and 10 bases from J, the junction kept 9 bases outside the gene matches. Germline assignment: CDR1 MNHEY and CDR2 SVGAGI. The sample also formed part of further work on T cells of mothers and their children. That paper adds: TCR recombination output is shaped by thymic selection similarly in related and unrelated pairs.

This chain uses TRBV6-5 with TRBJ1-1, with 7 bases that match TRBD1. This receptor was identified in a woman aged 35 to 49 in good health. The sequenced sample was blood. CDR3 nucleotides: TGTGCCAGCAGTTCCCGGACAGGATCAGGAGCTTTCTTT. Translated: CASSSRTGSGAFF.